The T cell receptor beta chain under discussion was sequenced for a study of OX40 agonist ivuxolimab in advanced cancers. About the research overall: The eligibility criteria allowed prior anti-PD-1, anti-PD-L1 or anti-CTLA-4 therapy, and 30% to 40% had some.

Broader study findings: Some of the nonresponding patients also showed low levels of normalized T-cell clonal expansion.

Clones were sequenced by immunoSEQ multiplex PCR, and TCRdb holds only the in-frame ones, with some missing. The sample carries tens of thousands of clones, nearly 85% recorded once. CDR1 is MNHEY, CDR2 SMNVEV, per germline (reference sequence). The CDR3 spans 13 residues. Autoimmune disease history or systemic immunosuppression disqualified patients. About this clone: Antigen unknown.

This rearrangement joins TRBV27 to TRBJ2-5; TRBD1 might be the D (5 bases). The DNA end favors TRBJ2-7, so the J call may be wrong. This receptor was identified in an adult with an advanced solid tumor such as melanoma, head and neck, liver or kidney cancer. Sequencing used CD4+ or CD8+ T cells sorted from blood, obtained in a trial of the OX40 agonist ivuxolimab. The CDR3 here is CASSLRQGYEQYF. CDR3 DNA: TGTGCCAGCAGTTTAAGGCAGGGCTACGAGCAGTACTTC.